This T cell receptor (beta chain) is drawn from a study of T-cell reconstitution after alpha-beta-depleted transplantation in children. TCRbeta library preparation incorporated unique molecular identifiers. TCRdb used MiXCR to reprocess the PCR reads, holding one entry per CDR3 protein. The sample holds nearly 550,000 distinct CDR3 sequences, 15% to 20% seen once. There are 16 residues in the CDR3. Germline V gene sequence: CDR1 MGHRA, CDR2 YSYEKL. Trimming took 0 bases from V and 5 from J; bases not matched to a gene: 3. This clonotype was recorded a few times. V gene TRBV4-1 combines with J gene TRBJ2-2; 10 bases agree with TRBD2. This clonotype was obtained from a human donor who donated a stem cell graft to a child with acute lymphoblastic leukemia. The material was PBMCs from the stem cell graft donor, obtained from the stem cell graft. The CDR3: CASSQDASGSTGELFF. CDR3 sequence (DNA): TGCGCCAGCAGCCAAGACGCTAGCGGGAGTACCGGGGAGCTGTTTTTT.